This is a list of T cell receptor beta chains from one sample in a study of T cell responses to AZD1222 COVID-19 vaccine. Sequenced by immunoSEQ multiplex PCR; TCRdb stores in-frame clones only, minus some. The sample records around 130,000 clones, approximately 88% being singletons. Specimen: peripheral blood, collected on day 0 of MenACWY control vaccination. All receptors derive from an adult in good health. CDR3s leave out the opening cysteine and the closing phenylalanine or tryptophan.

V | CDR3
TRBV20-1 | SASNQPLQETQY
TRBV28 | ASSFAGGFATNEKLF
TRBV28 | ASSPPGHMNTEAF
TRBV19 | ASSMEDREDMAYT
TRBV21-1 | ASSKRIVGGPADTQY
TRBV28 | ASIPPGQSGNTIY
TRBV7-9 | ASSSTGDSNTVEQY
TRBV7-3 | ASSLLSGSDGYT
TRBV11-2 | ASTLGGGLESNQPQH
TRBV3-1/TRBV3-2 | ASSQATGANEKLF
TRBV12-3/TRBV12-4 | ASKEGVEQY
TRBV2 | ASSKQGGGNQPQH
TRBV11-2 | ASSSTGQLTSPLH
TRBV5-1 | ASSVDSQETQY